What follows are 27 T cell receptor beta chains derived from one specimen sequenced in a study of T-cell reconstitution after alpha-beta-depleted transplantation in children. Unique molecular identifiers featured in how the TCRbeta library was prepared. TCRdb re-called the PCR reads with MiXCR, one entry per CDR3 protein. Among 500,000 to 750,000 distinct CDR3 sequences listed, more than 20% were seen once. The specimen was PBMCs, collected before TCRalphabeta/CD19-depleted stem cell transplant. All receptors derive from a boy younger than two with Wiskott-Aldrich syndrome, due to receive a stem cell transplant.

The chain uses TRBV12-3 or TRBV12-4 and TRBJ2-1, with TRBD2 matching 7 bases. This CDR3 region has 15 residues. V lost 4 bases and J lost 5; bases outside the gene matches: 8. The CDR3 DNA reads as TGTGCCAGCAGTTCCATAGCGGGTATAAACAATGAGCAGTTCTTC. Its translation is CASSSIAGINNEQFF.

This clonotype was detected only a few times. This sequence joins TRBV7-2 and TRBJ2-3; D may correspond to TRBD1 or TRBD2 (6 bases each). Germline V gene sequence: CDR1 SGHTA, CDR2 FQGNSA. CDR3 length: 13 amino acids. Trimming removed 3 bases from V and 10 bases from J, with 14 bases in between. For the CDR3, the DNA is TGTGCCAGCAGCTTGGGGGGCAGGAGGGCGCAGTATTTT. Its protein is CASSLGGRRAQYF.

A few counts support this clonotype. The chain has TRBV7-2 and TRBJ2-1; a possible D gene is TRBD2 (5 bases). With 1 base removed from V and 3 bases from J, the gap between germline ends came to 13 bases. Germline V gene sequence: CDR1 SGHTA, CDR2 FQGNSA. The CDR3 spans 16 residues. CDR3 DNA: TGTGCCAGCAGCTTAGGAGGGCCTAAACTCTACAATGAGCAGTTCTTC. Translation: CASSLGGPKLYNEQFF.

The V gene is TRBV10-3, the J gene TRBJ2-2; either TRBD1 or TRBD2 may fit D (5 bases each). The CDR3 has 15 residues. Trimming removed 6 bases from V and 2 bases from J, with 13 bases in between. Germline assignment: CDR1 ENHRY and CDR2 SYGVKD. For the CDR3, the DNA is TGTGCCATCAGGGGGGACCGACTTAACACCGGGGAGCTGTTTTTT. It is translated as CAIRGDRLNTGELFF.

The chain employs TRBV7-8 and TRBJ2-2; D unclear. Germline-derived CDR1 and CDR2 are SGHVS and FQNEAQ. The V end was cut by 6 bases, the J end by 1 base, with 6 bases between. This CDR3 is 13 amino acids long. The CDR3 reads CASRVRNTGELFF. DNA of the CDR3: TGTGCCAGCAGAGTTAGGAACACCGGGGAGCTGTTTTTT.

This clonotype was seen a handful of times. The chain combines TRBV21-1 with TRBJ2-1; the D segment call TRBD2 is taken from the table without a DNA check. TRBV21-1 has pseudogene status. CDR3 length: 16 residues. This CDR3 is CASSKLAGSSYNEQFF. CDR3 bases: TGTGCCAGCAGCAAACTAGCGGGAAGCTCCTACAATGAGCAGTTCTTC.

This clonotype was seen a handful of times. V gene TRBV10-3 combines with J gene TRBJ2-5; 11 bases are shared with TRBD2. The trim removed 8 bases at V and 4 bases at J, leaving 6 bases unmatched. In germline, CDR1 is ENHRY, CDR2 SYGVKD. The CDR3 totals 14 residues. The CDR3 sequence: CAISSGRNRETQYF. For the CDR3, the DNA is TGTGCCATCTCTAGCGGGAGGAACCGAGAGACCCAGTACTTC.

The chain employs TRBV12-3 or TRBV12-4 and TRBJ2-1, with D possibly matching TRBD2 (8 bases). This CDR3 is built from 15 residues. V lost 7 bases to trimming and J lost 3 bases, with 16 bases between them. The CDR3 here is CASTRGAGGYNEQFF. CDR3 DNA: TGTGCCAGCACCAGGGGGGCGGGAGGCTACAATGAGCAGTTCTTC.

The chain couples TRBV25-1 to TRBJ2-7, with 7 bases lining up with TRBD2. The CDR3 is made up of 15 amino acids. Germline CDR1 MGHDK, CDR2 SYGVNS. J gave up 2 bases and V 4 bases, and 8 bases lay outside the gene matches. The CDR3 protein is CASSANRDYTYEQYF. CDR3 bases: TGTGCCAGCAGTGCAAACCGGGACTACACCTACGAGCAGTACTTC.

This clonotype was found a few times. The chain links TRBV6-5 to TRBJ1-1; the D is unclear. CDR3 length: 14 amino acids. Germline assignment: CDR1 MNHEY and CDR2 SVGAGI. The V end lost 0 bases, the J end lost 3 bases, and 8 bases lay between the germline ends. The CDR3 is CASSYSFPDTEAFF. The CDR3 DNA reads TGTGCCAGCAGTTACTCCTTCCCAGACACTGAAGCTTTCTTT.

The chain links TRBV9 to TRBJ2-3; unclear D gene. CDR1 SGDLS and CDR2 YYNGEE come from the germline V gene. Trimming took off 0 bases at V and 3 bases at J, with 11 bases between the two ends. This CDR3 has 15 amino acids. CDR3 protein: CASSVGSAGTDTQYF. As DNA, the CDR3 is TGTGCCAGCAGCGTAGGGTCGGCCGGTACAGATACGCAGTATTTT.

The chain is built from TRBV7-9 and TRBJ2-5; 7 nucleotides match TRBD1. The V and J ends lost 4 bases and 1 base, in that order; junction bases with no gene match: 3. The length of the CDR3 is 14 residues. Germline values: CDR1 SEHNR, CDR2 FQNEAQ (reference sequence). CDR3 residues: CASSSDRVQETQYF. The DNA for the CDR3 is TGTGCCAGCAGCTCCGACAGGGTCCAAGAGACCCAGTACTTC. The full variable domain, rest sourced from reference TRBV7-9 and TRBJ2-5, is DTGVSQNPRHKITKRGQNVTFRCDPISEHNRLYWYRQTLGQGPEFLTYFQNEAQLEKSRLLSDRFSAERPKGSFSTLEIQRTEQGDSAMYLCASSSDRVQETQYFGPGTRLLVL.

This clonotype occurred many times. This sequence joins TRBV6-4 and TRBJ2-1, with 12 bases matching TRBD2. The CDR3 extends over 14 amino acids. Germline V gene data show CDR1 as MRHNA and CDR2 as SNTAGT. Unmatched junction bases numbered 6, after V lost 9 bases and J lost 6 bases. The CDR3 DNA reads as TGTGCCAGTTCCCCTAGCGGGAGGGCCAATGAGCAGTTCTTC. Residues: CASSPSGRANEQFF.

This chain uses TRBV7-6 with TRBJ1-2; D may be TRBD1 (6 bases). The CDR3 sequence is 11 residues long. Trimming pared 8 bases from V and 7 bases from J, leaving 11 bases between. Germline-derived CDR1 and CDR2 are SGHVS and FNYEAQ. This CDR3 is CASRTGSGYTF. DNA for the CDR3: TGTGCCAGCCGAACAGGGTCTGGCTACACCTTC.

Remarks on this clonotype: Compared with germline, one end of the junction differs, possibly owing to a read error. The rearrangement joins TRBV5-1 to TRBJ2-7, with 11 bases that match TRBD2. Germline V CDR1 and CDR2: SGHRS, YFSETQ. The CDR3 is 15 residues long. The CDR3 sequence is CASSLAGTSGYEQYF. As DNA, the CDR3 is TGTGCCAGCAGTCTAGCCGGGACTAGCGGCTACGAGCAGTACTTC. The full variable domain, rest sourced from reference TRBV5-1 and TRBJ2-7, is KAGVTQTPRYLIKTRGQQVTLSCSPISGHRSVSWYQQTPGQGLQFLFEYFSETQRNKGNFPGRFSGRQFSNSRSEMNVSTLELGDSALYLCASSLAGTSGYEQYFGPGTRLTVT.

The rearrangement joins TRBV27 to TRBJ2-5; the match to TRBD2 covers 9 bases. Germline trimming cut 5 bases from V and 7 bases from J; bases unmatched to any gene: 11. CDR1 is MNHEY, CDR2 SMNVEV, per germline (reference sequence). The CDR3 totals 15 residues. CDR3 nucleotides: TGTGCCAGCAGTGGGAAACTAGCGGGCCTGGTGACCCAGTACTTC. This gives the protein CASSGKLAGLVTQYF.

This clonotype has only a few counts. V gene TRBV2 combines with J gene TRBJ2-2, with D tentatively TRBD1 (6 bases). Trimming pared 5 bases from V and 6 bases from J, leaving 10 bases between. This CDR3 region has 13 residues. The V gene's germline CDR1 is SNHLY and CDR2 FYNNEI. CDR3 loop: CASSLQGSGELFF. CDR3 DNA: TGTGCCAGCAGTCTACAGGGATCCGGGGAGCTGTTTTTT.

This clonotype was picked up a small number of times. This chain uses TRBV29-1 with TRBJ1-5; 9 bases line up with TRBD1. CDR3 length: 12 amino acids. Germline assignment: CDR1 SQVTM and CDR2 ANQGSEA. Trimming cost V 5 bases and J 5 bases; bases outside gene matches: 1. The CDR3 protein is CSVRQGDQPQHF. The CDR3 DNA reads as TGCAGCGTTCGACAGGGGGATCAGCCCCAGCATTTT.

V usage is TRBV2 and J usage is TRBJ2-1, with no clear D. CDR1 is SNHLY and CDR2 is FYNNEI in the germline V gene. CDR3 length equals 15 residues. Trimming took 3 bases from V and 0 from J, leaving 9 bases between them. CDR3 DNA sequence: TGTGCCAGCAGTGACCCCGCTAGCTCCTACAATGAGCAGTTCTTC. Amino acids: CASSDPASSYNEQFF.

The chain carries TRBV29-1 and TRBJ2-5; D remains unclear. The CDR3 is 12 residues long. The V gene's germline CDR1 is SQVTM and CDR2 ANQGSEA. Trimming shortened V by 4 bases and J by 1 base, and 7 bases separated the two germline ends. CDR3 bases: TGCAGCGTTGGGAGAGGCCAAGAGACCCAGTACTTC. This sequence encodes CSVGRGQETQYF.

This clonotype was detected only a few times. The V gene is TRBV5-1, the J gene TRBJ2-7, with D possibly being TRBD2 (6 bases). V gave up 4 bases and J gave up 2 bases, with 16 bases separating them. Germline V CDR1 and CDR2: SGHRS, YFSETQ. The CDR3 loop spans 15 amino acids. The CDR3 reads CASSRIGSGAYEQYF. Written as DNA, the CDR3 is TGCGCCAGCAGCAGGATAGGATCGGGGGCCTACGAGCAGTACTTC.

The V call is TRBV5-1, the J call TRBJ1-1; D call uncertain. This CDR3 spans 16 amino acids. CDR1 and CDR2 from the germline V gene are SGHRS and YFSETQ. Trimming cost V 1 base and J 0 bases, with 13 bases left between them. CDR3 protein: CASSLRPGSLNTEAFF. The DNA of the CDR3 is TGCGCCAGCAGCTTGAGGCCAGGTAGTTTGAACACTGAAGCTTTCTTT.

This rearrangement joins TRBV18 to TRBJ2-5; D gene ambiguous. The V end was cut by 1 base, the J end by 4 bases, with 13 bases between. Germline loops: CDR1 KGHSH, CDR2 LQKENI. The CDR3 totals 15 residues. The CDR3 loop reads CASSPHPLKGETQYF. CDR3 bases: TGTGCCAGCTCACCACATCCTCTCAAAGGAGAGACCCAGTACTTC.

This clonotype was observed a few times. The genes are TRBV10-2 and TRBJ2-1, with 8 bases aligning to TRBD2. Losses at the gene ends were 7 bases for V and 4 bases for J; bases not matched to a gene: 9. The CDR3 has 15 residues. Per the germline V gene, CDR1 is WSHSY and CDR2 is SAAADI. The CDR3 loop is CASKGAGERYNEQFF. The CDR3 DNA reads as TGCGCCAGCAAGGGAGCGGGAGAGAGATACAATGAGCAGTTCTTC.

The J gene is TRBJ2-3, the V gene TRBV6-1, with D possibly called TRBD1 or TRBD2 (5 bases each). Germline V gives CDR1 MNHNS, CDR2 SASEGT. The CDR3 consists of 15 residues. V was pared by 4 bases and J by 6 bases, with 17 bases between. Here the CDR3 DNA reads TGTGCCAGCAGTGTGGACACCGCCTTAGCGGATACGCAGTATTTT. The encoded protein is CASSVDTALADTQYF.

The gene calls are TRBV20-1 and TRBJ2-2, with 10 bases that match TRBD1. CDR1 DFQATT and CDR2 SNEGSKA come from the germline V gene (reference sequence). This CDR3 is 15 amino acids long. With 0 bases clipped from V and 7 bases from J, the junction kept 5 bases outside the gene matches. The CDR3 region is CSARDQGQGNGELFF. In DNA form, the CDR3 reads TGCAGTGCTAGAGATCAGGGACAGGGGAACGGGGAGCTGTTTTTT.

This clonotype was detected a few times. The rearrangement uses TRBV10-1 and TRBJ2-5; 8 nucleotides line up with TRBD1. This CDR3 is built from 15 residues. J lost 2 bases, V lost 6 bases, and 8 bases had no gene match. Germline V gene sequence: CDR1 WNHNN, CDR2 SYGVQD (reference sequence). The CDR3 spells CASSGTGLRQETQYF. CDR3 coding DNA: TGCGCCAGCAGCGGGACAGGTCTGCGACAAGAGACCCAGTACTTC.